Each of the 13 T cell receptor beta chains below was sequenced from the same sample in a study of a mutant IDH1 vaccine in newly diagnosed glioma. The time point: week 11, during vaccination. The vaccine gave 300 ug of a 20-mer mutant IDH1 peptide subcutaneously per dose. Here immunoSEQ multiplex PCR was the method, and the copy in TCRdb shows in-frame clones only, minus some. The data contain tens of thousands of clones, 80% of them seen just once; the ten biggest clones take up roughly 5.7%. For these receptors, no antigen is known. The sample consisted of PBMCs, taken from a glioma patient whose treatment included an IDH1 peptide vaccine. The receptors come from a man aged 45 to 65 with glioma.

The J gene is TRBJ2-7, the V gene TRBV30, with D tentatively TRBD1 or TRBD2 (5 bases each). Germline CDR1 GTSNPN, CDR2 SVGIG (reference sequence). There are 14 residues in the CDR3. Trimming left V 5 bases short and J 5 bases short, with 19 bases between. This CDR3 reads CAWLGPPKGNEQYF. The DNA for the CDR3 is TGTGCCTGGCTGGGACCCCCAAAGGGCAACGAGCAGTACTTC.

The V call is TRBV10-2, the J call TRBJ2-5; tentatively, D is TRBD1 (5 bases). Trimming shortened V by 11 bases and J by 0 bases, and 13 bases separated the two germline ends. CDR1 is WSHSY, CDR2 SAAADI, per germline. The CDR3 consists of 13 residues. The CDR3 nucleotides are TGCGCCTCTGGGGCGAACAACCAAGAGACCCAGTACTTC. This encodes CASGANNQETQYF.

In nucleotides, the CDR3 is TGTGCCAGCAGCCTCGGGAGAACGGGTGAGACCCAGTACTTC. Amino acid sequence: CASSLGRTGETQYF. This chain joins TRBV4-2 and TRBJ2-5; a weak D match, TRBD2 (6 bases). V lost 4 bases and J lost 5, with 14 bases in between. Per germline, CDR1 LGHNA and CDR2 YNFKEQ. There are 14 residues in the CDR3.

The chain carries TRBV4-1 and TRBJ2-2; D gene unclear. Trimming cost V 3 bases and J 0 bases, with 2 bases left between them. This CDR3 spans 13 amino acids. The germline CDR1 and CDR2 sequences are MGHRA and YSYEKL. In DNA form, the CDR3 reads TGCGCCAGCAGCCACACGAACACCGGGGAGCTGTTTTTT. Translated, it gives CASSHTNTGELFF.

This chain uses TRBV6-6 with TRBJ2-1, with D perhaps matching TRBD2 (6 bases). The CDR3 consists of 13 residues. CDR1 and CDR2 from the germline V gene are MNHNY and SVGAGI (reference sequence). V was trimmed by 6 bases and J by 7 bases, leaving 13 bases between them. CDR3 in amino acids: CASRQGGPNEQFF. The CDR3 DNA reads as TGTGCCAGCAGACAAGGAGGGCCTAATGAGCAGTTCTTC.

A single count supports this clone. The chain has TRBV6-1 and TRBJ1-2; D might be TRBD1 (5 bases). This CDR3 region has 16 residues. The V and J ends lost 3 bases and 0 bases respectively, with 14 bases between them. Germline lookup yields CDR1 MNHNS and CDR2 SASEGT. Here the CDR3 reads CASSEGKGAPNYGYTF. Here the CDR3 DNA reads TGTGCCAGCAGTGAGGGGAAAGGGGCCCCTAACTATGGCTACACCTTC.

The genes are TRBV7-2 and TRBJ2-5, with 7 bases lining up with TRBD2. The CDR3 loop spans 14 amino acids. Germline CDR1 SGHTA, CDR2 FQGNSA. The junction had 7 bases not matched to a gene; V was cut back by 4 bases and J by 5 bases. CDR3 bases: TGTGCCAGCAGCTCCCTGGGGGGGTCGGAGACCCAGTACTTC. The encoded protein is CASSSLGGSETQYF.

The chain joins TRBV29-1 to TRBJ1-2; D gene ambiguous. Germline CDR1 SQVTM, CDR2 ANQGSEA. Trimming shortened V by 0 bases and J by 3 bases, and 5 bases separated the two germline ends. CDR3 length: 12 amino acids. CDR3 sequence: CSVEDSDYGYTF. DNA of the CDR3: TGCAGCGTTGAAGATAGTGACTATGGCTACACCTTC.

V gene TRBV7-9 combines with J gene TRBJ2-7, with 8 bases matching TRBD2. The germline gives CDR1 SEHNR, CDR2 FQNEAQ (reference sequence). The CDR3 runs 14 residues. With 4 bases clipped from V and 2 bases from J, the junction kept 4 bases outside the gene matches. The CDR3 sequence: CASSSGSGTYEQYF. The CDR3 bases are TGTGCCAGCAGCTCCGGTAGCGGGACCTACGAGCAGTACTTC. The full variable domain, in which reference TRBV7-9 and TRBJ2-7 provide the parts outside the CDR3, is DTGVSQNPRHKITKRGQNVTFRCDPISEHNRLYWYRQTLGQGPEFLTYFQNEAQLEKSRLLSDRFSAERPKGSFSTLEIQRTEQGDSAMYLCASSSGSGTYEQYFGPGTRLTVT.

J is TRBJ1-1 and V is TRBV7-2; TRBD1 might be the D (6 bases). Trimming took 5 bases from V and 9 from J, leaving 13 bases between them. Germline-derived CDR1 and CDR2 are SGHTA and FQGNSA. The CDR3 is 12 residues long. The CDR3 DNA reads TGTGCCAGCAGCCCTACAGGGCCCCAAGCTTTCTTT. Its translation is CASSPTGPQAFF.

V gene TRBV18 combines with J gene TRBJ2-2, with D possibly being TRBD1 (6 bases). Germline V gene data show CDR1 as KGHSH and CDR2 as LQKENI. Between the trimmed V and J ends, which lost 4 bases and 4 bases, there was a span of 10 bases. The CDR3 spans 14 residues. The DNA for the CDR3 is TGTGCCAGCTCACGGGGACAACTCACCGGGGAGCTGTTTTTT. Encoded protein: CASSRGQLTGELFF.

The chain employs TRBV2 and TRBJ1-5, with unresolved D. V gave up 1 base and J gave up 7 bases, with 14 bases separating them. The CDR3 has 15 residues. In germline, CDR1 is SNHLY, CDR2 FYNNEI. CDR3 in DNA: TGTGCCAGCAGTGAAGACCCGGGTTCGGGCCAGCCCCAGCATTTT. Translated, it gives CASSEDPGSGQPQHF.

The chain is built from TRBV21-1 and TRBJ2-7; TRBD1 reflects the table's D call only, with no check against the DNA. TRBV21-1 is shown as a pseudogene. The length of the CDR3 is 16 residues. In DNA form, the CDR3 reads TGTGCCAGCAGCAAGTACTTAGACAGGATTCCCAACGAGCAGTACTTC. Its translation: CASSKYLDRIPNEQYF.